This T cell receptor beta chain is from a study of T cells in Graves' hyperthyroidism and ophthalmopathy. This clonotype appeared many times. Its matching antigen is unknown. Amplified TCR beta CDR3 regions derived from RNA transcripts. First-round RT-PCR of the TCR CDR3 relied on the HTBI primer set. TCRdb processed the multiplex PCR reads anew with MiXCR; each CDR3 protein has one entry. Among about 98,000 distinct CDR3 sequences listed, roughly 39% were seen once. The CDR3 runs to 11 residues. Trimming pared 11 bases from V and 6 bases from J, leaving 13 bases between. General study points: Among clonotypes expanded in thyroid above 0.001, most were also found in blood. Stable hyperthyroidism was told apart from ophthalmopathy by a model built on 13 V-J features.

Those patients with uncontrolled infection, other autoimmune disease, pregnancy or lactation were excluded. Orbital computed tomography, thyroid ultrasound, serum thyroxine and TRAb, and clinical symptoms together informed the diagnoses. This TCR derives from a woman between 25 and 40 years old with Graves' hyperthyroidism. Sequencing was done on a sample of peripheral blood or thyroid tissue (not recorded which). The chain recombines TRBV12-3 or TRBV12-4 with TRBJ1-1; D gene unclear. In nucleotides, the CDR3 is TGTGCCTCCGCGGTTACGGCTGAAGCTTTCTTT. This codes for CASAVTAEAFF.